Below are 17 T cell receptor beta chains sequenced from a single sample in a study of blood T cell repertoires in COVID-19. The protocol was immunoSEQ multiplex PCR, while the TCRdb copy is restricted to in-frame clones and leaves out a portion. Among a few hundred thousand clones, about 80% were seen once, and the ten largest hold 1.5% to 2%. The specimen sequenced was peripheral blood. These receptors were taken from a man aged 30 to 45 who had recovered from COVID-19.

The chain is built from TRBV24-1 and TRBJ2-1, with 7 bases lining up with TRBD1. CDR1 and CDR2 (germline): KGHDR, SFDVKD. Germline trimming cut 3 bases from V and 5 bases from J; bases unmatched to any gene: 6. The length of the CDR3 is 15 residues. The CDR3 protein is CATSDPGTDHNEQFF. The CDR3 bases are TGTGCCACCAGTGATCCGGGGACAGATCACAATGAGCAGTTCTTC.

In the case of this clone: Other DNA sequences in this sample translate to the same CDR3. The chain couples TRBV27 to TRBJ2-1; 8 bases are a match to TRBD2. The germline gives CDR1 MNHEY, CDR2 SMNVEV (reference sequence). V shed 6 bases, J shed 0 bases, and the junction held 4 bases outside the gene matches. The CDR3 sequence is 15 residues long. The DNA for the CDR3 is TGTGCCAGCAGCCCCGCGGGGGGCTCCTACAATGAGCAGTTCTTC. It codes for CASSPAGGSYNEQFF.

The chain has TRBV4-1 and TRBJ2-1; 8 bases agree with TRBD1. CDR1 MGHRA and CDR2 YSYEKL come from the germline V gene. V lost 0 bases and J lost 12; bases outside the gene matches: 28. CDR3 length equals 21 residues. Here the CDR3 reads CASSQEVVTRTRDRLGSVQFF. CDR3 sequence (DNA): TGCGCCAGCAGCCAAGAGGTTGTTACGAGGACCCGGGACAGGTTGGGTTCGGTGCAGTTCTTC.

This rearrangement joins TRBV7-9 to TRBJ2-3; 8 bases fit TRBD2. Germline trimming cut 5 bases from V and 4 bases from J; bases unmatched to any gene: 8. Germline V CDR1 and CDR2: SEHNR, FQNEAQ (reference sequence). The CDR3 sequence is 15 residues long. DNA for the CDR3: TGTGCCAGCAGCAGCGGGGGTAGCGACGCAGATACGCAGTATTTT. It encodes CASSSGGSDADTQYF.

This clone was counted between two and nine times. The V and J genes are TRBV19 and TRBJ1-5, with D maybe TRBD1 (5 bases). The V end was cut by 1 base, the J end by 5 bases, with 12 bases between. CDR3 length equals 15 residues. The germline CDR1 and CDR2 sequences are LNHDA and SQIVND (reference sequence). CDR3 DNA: TGTGCCAGTAGTATAGCCCCCATCAGGGATCAGCCCCAGCATTTT. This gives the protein CASSIAPIRDQPQHF.

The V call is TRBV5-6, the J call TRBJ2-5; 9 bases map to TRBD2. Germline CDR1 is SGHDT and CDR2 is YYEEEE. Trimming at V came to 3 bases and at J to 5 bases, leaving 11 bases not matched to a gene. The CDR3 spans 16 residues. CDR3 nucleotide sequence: TGTGCCAGCAGCTCGGGTCAAACTAGCGGGCAGGAGACCCAGTACTTC. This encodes CASSSGQTSGQETQYF.

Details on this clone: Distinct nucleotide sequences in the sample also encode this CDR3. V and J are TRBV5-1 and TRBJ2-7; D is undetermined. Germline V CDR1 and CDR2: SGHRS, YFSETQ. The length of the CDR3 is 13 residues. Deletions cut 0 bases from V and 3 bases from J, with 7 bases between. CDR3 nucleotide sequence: TGCGCCAGCAGCTTGGGACACAACTACGAGCAGTACTTC. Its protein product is CASSLGHNYEQYF.

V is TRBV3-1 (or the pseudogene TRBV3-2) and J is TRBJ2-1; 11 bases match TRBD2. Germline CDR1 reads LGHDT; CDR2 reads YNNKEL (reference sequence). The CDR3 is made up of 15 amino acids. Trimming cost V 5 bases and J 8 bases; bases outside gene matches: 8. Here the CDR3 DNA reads TGTGCCAGCAGCTTCCGGGTAGCGGGGGGGCATGAGCAGTTCTTC. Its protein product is CASSFRVAGGHEQFF.

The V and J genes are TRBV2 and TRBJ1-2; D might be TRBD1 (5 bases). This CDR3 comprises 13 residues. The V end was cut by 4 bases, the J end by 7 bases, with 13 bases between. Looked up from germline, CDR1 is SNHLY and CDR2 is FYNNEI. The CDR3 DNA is TGTGCCAGCAGTGTGTCAGGGCCGGGTGGCTACACCTTC. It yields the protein CASSVSGPGGYTF.

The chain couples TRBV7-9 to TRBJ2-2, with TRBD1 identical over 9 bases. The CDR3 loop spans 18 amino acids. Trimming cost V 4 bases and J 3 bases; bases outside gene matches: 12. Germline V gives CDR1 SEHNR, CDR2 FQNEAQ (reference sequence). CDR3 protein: CASSSPLYRDRDTGELFF. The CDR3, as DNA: TGTGCCAGCAGCTCCCCCTTATATCGGGACAGGGACACCGGGGAGCTGTTTTTT.

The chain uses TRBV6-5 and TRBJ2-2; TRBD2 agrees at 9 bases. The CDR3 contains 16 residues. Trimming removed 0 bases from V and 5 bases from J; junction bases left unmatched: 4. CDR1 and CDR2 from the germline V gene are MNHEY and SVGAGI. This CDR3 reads CASSYSAGGPTGELFF. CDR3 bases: TGTGCCAGCAGTTACTCTGCGGGGGGGCCTACCGGGGAGCTGTTTTTT.

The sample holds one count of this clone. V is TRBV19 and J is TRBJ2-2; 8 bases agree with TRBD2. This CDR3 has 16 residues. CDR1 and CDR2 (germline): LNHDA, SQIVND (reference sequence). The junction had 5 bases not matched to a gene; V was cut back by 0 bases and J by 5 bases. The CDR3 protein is CASSIDAGTSTGELFF. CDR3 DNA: TGTGCCAGTAGTATAGACGCCGGGACTAGTACCGGGGAGCTGTTTTTT. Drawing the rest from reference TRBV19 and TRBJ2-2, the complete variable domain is DGGITQSPKYLFRKEGQNVTLSCEQNLNHDAMYWYRQDPGQGLRLIYYSQIVNDFQKGDIAEGYSVSREKKESFPLTVTSAQKNPTAFYLCASSIDAGTSTGELFFGEGSRLTVL.

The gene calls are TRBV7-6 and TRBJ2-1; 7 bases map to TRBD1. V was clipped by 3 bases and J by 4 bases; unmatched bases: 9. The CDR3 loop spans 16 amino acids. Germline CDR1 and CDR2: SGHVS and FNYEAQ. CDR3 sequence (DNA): TGTGCCAGCAGCTTCAGGGGGTCGGACAGGTACAATGAGCAGTTCTTC. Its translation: CASSFRGSDRYNEQFF.

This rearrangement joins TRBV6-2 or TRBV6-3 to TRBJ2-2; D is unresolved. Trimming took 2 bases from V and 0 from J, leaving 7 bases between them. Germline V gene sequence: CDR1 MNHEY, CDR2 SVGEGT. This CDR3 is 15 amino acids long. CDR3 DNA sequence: TGTGCCAGCAGTTACCAACATTCGAACACCGGGGAGCTGTTTTTT. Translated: CASSYQHSNTGELFF.

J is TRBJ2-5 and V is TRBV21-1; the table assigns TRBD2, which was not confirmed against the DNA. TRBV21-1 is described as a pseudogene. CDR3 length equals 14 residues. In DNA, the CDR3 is TGTGCCAGCAGCCATCTAGCGGAAAAAGAGACCCAGTACTTC. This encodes CASSHLAEKETQYF.

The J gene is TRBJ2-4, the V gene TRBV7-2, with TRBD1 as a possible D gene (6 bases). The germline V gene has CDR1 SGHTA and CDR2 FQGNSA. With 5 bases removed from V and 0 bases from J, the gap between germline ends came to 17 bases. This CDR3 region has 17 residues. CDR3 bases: TGTGCCAGCAGCCCCCTGTGGGACAAGCTAGCCAAAAACATTCAGTACTTC. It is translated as CASSPLWDKLAKNIQYF.

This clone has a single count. In DNA form, the CDR3 reads TGTGCCAGCAGCTTCCGGGGGTCACCCCTCCACTTT. The encoded protein is CASSFRGSPLHF. This chain connects TRBV11-2 to TRBJ1-6, with D possibly matching TRBD1 (5 bases). Germline loops: CDR1 SGHAT, CDR2 FQNNGV. V lost 3 bases to trimming and J lost 10 bases, with 7 bases between them. CDR3 size: 12 residues.